This T cell receptor (beta chain) was sequenced in a study of blood T cell repertoires in COVID-19. For the study at large: Whether acute or convalescent, the COVID-19 samples came from the United States, Italy and Spain.

Cohort placement rested on clinical history that participants reported themselves. In the authors' methods: It was from reference gene primer amplification that nucleated cell counts were estimated. Repertoires were generated with immunoSEQ multiplex PCR, while TCRdb's copy carries only in-frame clones and drops some. V, J and clone size are taken as reported in that table, and D and trimming were inferred from the DNA itself. The sample lists around 250,000 clones, 84% occurring once. What was sequenced was PBMCs or T cells enriched from blood (not recorded which). This sequence was found in a man aged 30-40 years with acute COVID-19.

CDR3 nucleotides: TGTGCCAGTACGACAGGTTATAATTCACCCCTCCACTTT. Translation gives CASTTGYNSPLHF. The chain links TRBV19 to TRBJ1-6, with D perhaps TRBD1 (6 bases). This CDR3 has 13 amino acids. Trimming pared 7 bases from V and 4 bases from J, leaving 8 bases between. Germline CDR1 is LNHDA and CDR2 is SQIVND (reference sequence).